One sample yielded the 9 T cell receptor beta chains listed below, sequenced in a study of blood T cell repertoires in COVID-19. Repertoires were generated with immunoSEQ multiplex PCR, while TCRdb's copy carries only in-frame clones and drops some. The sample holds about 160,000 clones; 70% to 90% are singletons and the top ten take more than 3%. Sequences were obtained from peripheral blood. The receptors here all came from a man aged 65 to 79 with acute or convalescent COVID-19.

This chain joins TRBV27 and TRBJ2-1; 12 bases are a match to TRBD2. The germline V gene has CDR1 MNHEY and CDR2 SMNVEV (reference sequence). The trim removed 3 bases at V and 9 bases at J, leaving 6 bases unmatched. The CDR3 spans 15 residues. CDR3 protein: CASSFQLAGGSEQFF. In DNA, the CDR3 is TGTGCCAGCAGTTTCCAACTAGCGGGAGGAAGTGAGCAGTTCTTC.

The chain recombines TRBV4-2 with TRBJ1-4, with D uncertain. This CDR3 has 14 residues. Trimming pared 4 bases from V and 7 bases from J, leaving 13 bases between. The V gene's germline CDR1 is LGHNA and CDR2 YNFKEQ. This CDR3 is CASSPSHGGEKLFF. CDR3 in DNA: TGTGCCAGCAGCCCATCGCACGGAGGTGAAAAACTGTTTTTT.

The CDR3 protein is CASSSGAPRDEQYF. Written as DNA, the CDR3 is TGCGCCAGCAGTTCAGGGGCCCCTCGAGACGAGCAGTACTTC. This chain links TRBV10-1 with TRBJ2-7, with D possibly matching TRBD1 (6 bases). The CDR3 is 14 residues long. CDR1 and CDR2 from the germline V gene are WNHNN and SYGVQD (reference sequence). Trimming cost V 5 bases and J 5 bases, with 16 bases left between them.

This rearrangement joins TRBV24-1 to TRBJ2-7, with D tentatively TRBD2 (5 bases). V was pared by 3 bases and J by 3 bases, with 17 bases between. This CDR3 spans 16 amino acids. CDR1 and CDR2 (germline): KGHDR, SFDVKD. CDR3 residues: CATSDPPGPGGYEQYF. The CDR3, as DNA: TGTGCCACCAGTGATCCGCCGGGCCCCGGAGGCTACGAGCAGTACTTC.

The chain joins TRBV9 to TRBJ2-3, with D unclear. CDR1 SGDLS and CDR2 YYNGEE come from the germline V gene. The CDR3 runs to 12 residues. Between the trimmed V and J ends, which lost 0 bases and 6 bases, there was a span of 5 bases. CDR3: CASSVVPDTQYF. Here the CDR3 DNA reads TGTGCCAGCAGCGTAGTCCCGGATACGCAGTATTTT.

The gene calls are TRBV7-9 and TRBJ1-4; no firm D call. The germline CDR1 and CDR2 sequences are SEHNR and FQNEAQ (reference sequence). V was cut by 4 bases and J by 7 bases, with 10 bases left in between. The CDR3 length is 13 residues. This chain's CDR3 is CASSSPPGEKLFF. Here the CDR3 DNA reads TGTGCCAGCAGCTCCCCGCCCGGTGAAAAACTGTTTTTT.

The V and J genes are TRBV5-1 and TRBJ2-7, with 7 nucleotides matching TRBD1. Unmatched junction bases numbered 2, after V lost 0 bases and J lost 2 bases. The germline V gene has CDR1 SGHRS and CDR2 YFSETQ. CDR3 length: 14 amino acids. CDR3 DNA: TGCGCCAGCAGCTTGGGACAGGGACCCTACGAGCAGTACTTC. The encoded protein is CASSLGQGPYEQYF.

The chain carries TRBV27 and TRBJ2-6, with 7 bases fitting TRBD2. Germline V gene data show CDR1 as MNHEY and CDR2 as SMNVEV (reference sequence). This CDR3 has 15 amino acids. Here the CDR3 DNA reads TGTGCGAGTAGGGAGGGCCGGTCTGGGGCCAACGTCCTGACTTTC. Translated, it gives CASREGRSGANVLTF.

The chain's CDR3 is CASSLGGGRRSGELFF. The CDR3 bases are TGTGCCAGCAGCTTAGGGGGGGGGAGACGATCCGGGGAGCTGTTTTTT. The rearrangement links TRBV11-2 to TRBJ2-2; 7 nucleotides agree with TRBD2. There are 16 residues in the CDR3. CDR1 and CDR2 from the germline V gene are SGHAT and FQNNGV. V was pared by 1 base and J by 6 bases, with 8 bases of the junction left unmatched.